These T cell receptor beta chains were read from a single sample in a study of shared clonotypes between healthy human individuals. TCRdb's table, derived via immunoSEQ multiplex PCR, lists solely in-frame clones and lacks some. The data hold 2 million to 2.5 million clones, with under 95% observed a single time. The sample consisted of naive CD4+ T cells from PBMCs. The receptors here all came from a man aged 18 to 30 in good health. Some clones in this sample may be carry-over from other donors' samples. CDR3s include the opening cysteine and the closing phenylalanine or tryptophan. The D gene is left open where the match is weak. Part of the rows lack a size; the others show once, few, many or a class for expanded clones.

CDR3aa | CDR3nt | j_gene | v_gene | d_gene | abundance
CASSPVPGHSGNTIYF | TGTGCCAGCTCCCCAGTCCCGGGCCACTCTGGAAACACCATATATTTT | TRBJ1-3 | TRBV18 | - | once
CASSVGQADSYEQYF | TGTGCCAGCAGCGTAGGACAGGCCGACTCCTACGAGCAGTACTTC | TRBJ2-7 | TRBV9 | - | -
CASSQVAGTTVGYTF | TGCGCCAGCAGCCAAGTGGCGGGGACGACCGTCGGCTACACCTTC | TRBJ1-2 | TRBV4-3 | - | -
CASSPGGQETQYF | TGTGCCAGCTCCCCAGGTGGGCAAGAGACCCAGTACTTC | TRBJ2-5 | TRBV18 | - | once
CASGSGRVWQYF | TGTGCTAGTGGTTCCGGACGCGTCTGGCAGTACTTC | TRBJ2-7 | TRBV12-5 | - | once
CASSLLPAGELFF | TGTGCCAGCAGCTTACTGCCGGCCGGGGAGCTGTTTTTT | TRBJ2-2 | TRBV11-1 | - | -
CAWSRPRVSYEQYF | TGTGCCTGGTCGAGACCACGGGTAAGCTACGAGCAGTACTTC | TRBJ2-7 | TRBV30 | - | -
CASSNQGARSPLHF | TGCGCCAGCAGTAACCAGGGGGCGCGTTCACCCCTCCACTTT | TRBJ1-6 | TRBV5-1 | TRBD1 | -
CASSPSTGPNQPQHF | TGTGCCAGCTCGCCATCGACAGGGCCGAATCAGCCCCAGCATTTT | TRBJ1-5 | TRBV18 | TRBD1 | -
CASLLFLEYF | TGTGCCAGCCTCCTTTTCCTGGAGTATTTT | TRBJ2-3 | TRBV12-1 | - | -
CASSLPLGDIEKLFF | TGTGCCAGCAGTCTCCCCCTCGGGGACATTGAAAAACTGTTTTTT | TRBJ1-4 | TRBV28 | - | -
CASSERPTAKNIQYF | TGTGCCAGCAGTGAACGTCCGACAGCCAAAAACATTCAGTACTTC | TRBJ2-4 | TRBV6-1 | - | once
CASSPPSEPYNEQFF | TGTGCCAGCTCACCACCGAGCGAACCCTACAATGAGCAGTTCTTC | TRBJ2-1 | TRBV18 | - | once
CSVGVMGQGGETQYF | TGCAGCGTTGGGGTTATGGGACAGGGAGGGGAGACCCAGTACTTC | TRBJ2-5 | TRBV29-1 | TRBD1 | -
CASSLDWRRQLF | TGTGCCAGCAGCTTGGATTGGCGGCGACAGCTATTC | TRBJ2-7 | TRBV5-5 | - | -
CASSRLGQGLTNEQFF | TGTGCCAGCAGTCGCCTCGGACAGGGTCTCACCAATGAGCAGTTCTTC | TRBJ2-1 | TRBV28 | TRBD1 | once
CASNRLSNQPQHF | TGTGCCAGCAACCGACTGAGCAATCAGCCCCAGCATTTT | TRBJ1-5 | TRBV6-6 | - | few
CASSPRAGVHQPQHF | TGTGCCAGCAGCCCCAGGGCAGGGGTCCATCAGCCCCAGCATTTT | TRBJ1-5 | TRBV6-5 | - | -
CASSVEGANEQFF | TGTGCCAGCAGCGTAGAAGGGGCGAATGAGCAGTTCTTC | TRBJ2-1 | TRBV9 | - | -
CASSTAVTGSYEQYF | TGTGCCAGCAGCACCGCCGTGACAGGCTCCTACGAGCAGTACTTC | TRBJ2-7 | TRBV5-4 | - | -